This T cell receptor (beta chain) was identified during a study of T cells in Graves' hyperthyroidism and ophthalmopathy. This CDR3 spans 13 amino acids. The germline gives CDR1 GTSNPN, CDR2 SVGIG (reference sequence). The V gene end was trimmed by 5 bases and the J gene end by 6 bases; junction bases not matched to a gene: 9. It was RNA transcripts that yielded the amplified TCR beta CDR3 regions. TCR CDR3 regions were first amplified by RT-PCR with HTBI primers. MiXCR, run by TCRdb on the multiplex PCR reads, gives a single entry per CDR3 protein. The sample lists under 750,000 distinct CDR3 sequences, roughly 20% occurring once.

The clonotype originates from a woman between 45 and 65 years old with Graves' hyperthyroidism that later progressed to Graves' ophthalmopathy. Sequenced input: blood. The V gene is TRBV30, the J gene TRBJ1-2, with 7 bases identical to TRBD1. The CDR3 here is CAWLLQGFDGYTF. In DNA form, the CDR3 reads TGTGCCTGGTTGCTACAGGGGTTTGATGGCTACACCTTC.